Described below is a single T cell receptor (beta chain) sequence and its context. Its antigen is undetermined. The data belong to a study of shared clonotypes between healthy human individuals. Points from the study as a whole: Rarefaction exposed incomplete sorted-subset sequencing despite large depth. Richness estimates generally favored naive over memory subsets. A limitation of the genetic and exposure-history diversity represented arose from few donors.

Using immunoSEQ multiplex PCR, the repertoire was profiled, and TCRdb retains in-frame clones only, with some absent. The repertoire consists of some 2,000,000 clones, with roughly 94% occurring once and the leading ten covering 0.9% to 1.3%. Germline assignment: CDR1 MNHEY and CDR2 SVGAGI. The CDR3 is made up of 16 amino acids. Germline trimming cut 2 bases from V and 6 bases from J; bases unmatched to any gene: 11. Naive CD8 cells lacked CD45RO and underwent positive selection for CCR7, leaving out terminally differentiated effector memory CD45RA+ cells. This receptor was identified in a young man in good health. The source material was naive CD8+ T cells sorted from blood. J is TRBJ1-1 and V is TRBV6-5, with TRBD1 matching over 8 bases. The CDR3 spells CASSYLGQVRGAEAFF. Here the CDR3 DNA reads TGTGCCAGCAGTTACCTGGGACAGGTCAGGGGGGCTGAAGCTTTCTTT.